This TCR beta chain was recorded in a study of blood T cell repertoires in COVID-19. The wider study: PBMCs, B-cell-depleted T cells, or T cells were the source of the cDNA or gDNA that made up the material.

Original data processing: From reference gene primer amplification, estimates of nucleated cell counts were derived. Sequencing was performed with immunoSEQ multiplex PCR; in TCRdb, only in-frame clones are kept and a portion is missing. D and trimming were read from the DNA, whereas the V and J calls and clone size are those reported in that table. The sample yields 320,000 or so clones, approximately 91% seen once. V gave up 1 base and J gave up 2 bases, with 14 bases separating them. Germline lookup yields CDR1 LGHNA and CDR2 YSLEER. The CDR3 is made up of 17 amino acids. The sequence came from a man aged 55 to 70 who had recovered from COVID-19. The chain links TRBV4-3 to TRBJ2-2; D may be TRBD1 (6 bases). Sequenced sample: PBMCs or T cells enriched from blood (not recorded which). The CDR3 is CASSQGTRQVNTGELFF. The CDR3 DNA follows: TGCGCCAGCAGCCAAGGAACGAGACAGGTTAACACCGGGGAGCTGTTTTTT.